The sequence of this TCR beta chain was determined in a study of CXCR3-negative and CXCR3-positive naive CD8 T cells (dated by TCRdb to 2018 to 2020). For the study in its entirety: In total, about 150 million TRB reads were obtained, which works out to roughly 1.5 +/- 0.3 million reads per library. TRBV-TRBJ cluster analysis included naive subsets from roughly 5 donors and memory cells from 3 donors. Data from about ten donors, pooled across two independent experiments, went into the diversity and physicochemical repertoire analyses.

Points the paper makes about the study in general: Because surface CD5, which has been linked to self-reactivity in mice, was comparable between naive subsets, TCR interaction strength was also inferred from TRB CDR3 physicochemical properties. Freshly isolated PBMCs were used for most assays because CXCR3 expression partially decreased after cryopreservation. Compared with CXCR3-negative naive cells, CXCR3-positive naive cells had TRB CDR3s with higher hydrophobicity (lower Kidera factor 4), lower energy, and higher strength and volume indices. Within the same donor, TRBV-TRBJ usage looked similar between naive CXCR3-negative and CXCR3-positive cells, but memory cells had distinct patterns. Both naive subsets had comparably high repertoire diversity, while memory CD8+ T cells had much lower repertoire diversity.

Data came from a NextSeq 550. The Human TCR Profiling Kit (MiLaboratory) was used to prepare UMI-labeled 5' RACE TRB cDNA libraries. cDNA synthesis used the entire amount of extracted RNA, and PCR amplification then used the entire amount of cDNA produced. Libraries were prepared in parallel using an identical number of PCR cycles. As for the original processing: With a requirement of at least two reads per UMI, MIGEC and MiXCR extracted about 50,000 +/- 10,000 unique UMI-labeled TRB cDNA molecules per library. On average, each library contained approximately 40,000 +/- 10,000 functional in-frame TRB CDR3 nucleotide clonotypes without stop codons. Diversity metrics, including normalized Shannon-Wiener and Chao1, were computed in VDJtools after downsampling to 5000 UMI-labeled TRB molecules per sample. For the central five CDR3 residues, VDJtools calculated physicochemical properties weighted by clonotype size, namely interaction energy, strength, volume and Kidera factor 4. One entry per CDR3 protein sequence results from the TCRdb reprocessing of the reads, with DNA left out. The V and J calls shown here were made by TCRdb, not taken from the authors' results. The sample has 150,000 to 180,000 distinct CDR3 sequences on record. The ten largest clones take up about 0.48% of the sample.

For every CD8+ T cell subset, 250,000 to 300,000 cells were flow-sorted straight into RLT lysis buffer, and each subset was sorted in triplicate. Naive CD8+ T cells were defined stringently as CD45RO-CCR7+CD27+CD95- to exclude memory contaminants. Using standard density gradient centrifugation, peripheral blood mononuclear cells were isolated from buffy coats. Naive CXCR3-negative and CXCR3-positive CD8+ T cells were flow-sorted using a FACSAria III. Total RNA was extracted from sorted cells with an RNeasy Mini Kit. The germline V gene (reference sequence) supplies CDR1 SEHNR and CDR2 FQNEAQ. The CDR3 spans 16 residues, from the cysteine through the phenylalanine. The DNA is unrecorded. As to this clonotype: Its antigen is still unknown.

The receptor's source is a human donor in good health. Some clones in this sample may be carry-over from other donors' samples. The material sequenced was naive CXCR3+ CD8+ T cells from blood. The intended sense of this specimen's cell subset or site label: CD45RO-CCR7+CD27+CD95- naive CD8+ T cells expressing CXCR3 (TNR3+). Here the chain combines TRBV7-9 and TRBJ2-3; with no DNA, the TCRdb D assignment of TRBD1 cannot be verified. The CDR3: CASGGAAEYYTDTQYF. Beyond the CDR3, the reference TRBV7-9 and TRBJ2-3 genes provide the residues; the full variable domain reads: DTGVSQNPRHKITKRGQNVTFRCDPISEHNRLYWYRQTLGQGPEFLTYFQNEAQLEKSRLLSDRFSAERPKGSFSTLEIQRTEQGDSAMYLCASGGAAEYYTDTQYFGPGTRLTVL.